This T cell receptor beta chain was sequenced in a study of control samples from healthy donors and cancer patients. TCRdb's copy holds only in-frame clones and misses some; the assay was immunoSEQ multiplex PCR. The data show 95,000 to 120,000 clones, almost 85% seen once. This CDR3 region has 15 residues. The V segment lost 3 bases and the J segment 3 bases; nucleotides outside the gene matches: 8. Germline-derived CDR1 and CDR2 are KGHSH and LQKENI. The material sequenced was blood. The TCR originated in a man aged 18 to 30 in good health. The chain couples TRBV18 to TRBJ2-7; the match to TRBD1 covers 7 bases. CDR3 amino acids: CASSPYRGSVYEQYF. DNA for the CDR3: TGTGCCAGCTCACCCTACAGGGGATCGGTCTACGAGCAGTACTTC.